The 26 T cell receptor beta chains below were found in one sample sequenced in a study of T cell responses to AZD1222 COVID-19 vaccine. This table comes from immunoSEQ multiplex PCR, and its TCRdb copy is limited to in-frame clones, with some not included. Altogether 150,000 to 160,000 clones are present, roughly nine tenths being singletons, with the ten largest covering 5.5%. Sample: peripheral blood, taken on day 0 of MenACWY control vaccination. The source is an adult in good health.

This rearrangement joins TRBV18 to TRBJ1-2, with D unclear. The ends were cut back, 4 bases at V and 1 base at J, with 13 bases in the middle. CDR3 length: 15 residues. The germline CDR1 and CDR2 sequences are KGHSH and LQKENI. This CDR3 reads CASSLRDSLNYGYTF. The CDR3 DNA follows: TGTGCCAGCTCACTCCGGGATAGCCTTAACTATGGCTACACCTTC. Variable domain in full (rest from reference TRBV18 and TRBJ1-2): NAGVMQNPRHLVRRRGQEARLRCSPMKGHSHVYWYRQLPEEGLKFMVYLQKENIIDESGMPKERFSAEFPKEGPSILRIQQVVRGDSAAYFCASSLRDSLNYGYTFGSGTRLTVV.

The chain combines TRBV19 with TRBJ1-2; D may be TRBD1 (5 bases). Germline-derived CDR1 and CDR2 are LNHDA and SQIVND (reference sequence). Trimming pared 1 base from V and 4 bases from J, leaving 10 bases between. The CDR3 contains 14 residues. As DNA, the CDR3 is TGTGCCAGTAGTATAGCTCGGGGGACCTATGGCTACACCTTC. Translating gives CASSIARGTYGYTF.

The V gene is TRBV5-1, the J gene TRBJ1-1; TRBD1 matches 7 bases. Unmatched junction bases numbered 6, after V lost 3 bases and J lost 1 base. The CDR3 extends over 15 amino acids. Germline lookup yields CDR1 SGHRS and CDR2 YFSETQ. The CDR3 DNA reads as TGCGCCAGCAGCTCGAGGGGACAGCAGAACACTGAAGCTTTCTTT. Translation: CASSSRGQQNTEAFF.

The genes are TRBV19 and TRBJ2-6; 7 bases are shared with TRBD1. Germline values: CDR1 LNHDA, CDR2 SQIVND (reference sequence). The CDR3 loop spans 14 amino acids. CDR3 protein: CASHRGGTERVLTF. The CDR3 bases are TGTGCTAGTCACCGAGGGGGCACAGAACGCGTCCTGACTTTC.

This clone was counted once. The rearrangement joins TRBV6-5 to TRBJ1-5; the D is unclear. CDR3 size: 13 residues. V lost 0 bases, J lost 6 bases, and 6 bases lay in between. CDR1 is MNHEY, CDR2 SVGAGI, per germline. Here the CDR3 reads CASSYSAGQPQHF. For the CDR3, the DNA is TGTGCCAGCAGTTACTCGGCGGGTCAGCCCCAGCATTTT.

The gene calls are TRBV10-3 and TRBJ2-2; no clear D gene. Germline-derived CDR1 and CDR2 are ENHRY and SYGVKD. The CDR3 covers 16 residues. V lost 3 bases, J lost 2 bases, and 13 bases lay in between. This chain's CDR3 is CAISEVSTFNTGELFF. The DNA for the CDR3 is TGTGCCATCAGTGAAGTCTCTACTTTTAACACCGGGGAGCTGTTTTTT.

The gene calls are TRBV4-1 and TRBJ1-1; no clear D. Per germline, CDR1 MGHRA and CDR2 YSYEKL. V lost 0 bases, J lost 1 base, and 9 bases lay in between. CDR3 length equals 15 residues. The CDR3 protein is CASSQDLWGNTEAFF. In DNA form, the CDR3 reads TGCGCCAGCAGCCAAGATCTCTGGGGGAACACTGAAGCTTTCTTT.

CDR3 sequence (DNA): TGTGCCAGCAGCCAACAGGGCTACGAGCAGTACTTC. Translation gives CASSQQGYEQYF. This chain connects TRBV6-2 or TRBV6-3 to TRBJ2-7, with D tentatively TRBD1 (6 bases). Trimming cost V 6 bases and J 3 bases, with 9 bases left between them. Germline V gives CDR1 MNHEY, CDR2 SVGEGT. The CDR3 is 12 residues long.

The V and J genes are TRBV7-3 and TRBJ2-2; TRBD1 aligns across 9 bases. CDR1 and CDR2 from the germline V gene are SGHTA and FQGTGA. V shed 5 bases and J 6 bases; nucleotides not matched to a gene: 10. CDR3 size: 16 residues. Here the CDR3 reads CASSPTGQGHSGELFF. The CDR3 DNA follows: TGTGCCAGCAGCCCCACGGGACAGGGACACTCCGGGGAGCTGTTTTTT.

Written as DNA, the CDR3 is TGTGCCAGCAGCACCCTCGAGGGGGGACCCAACTCCTACAATGAGCAGTTCTTC. This encodes CASSTLEGGPNSYNEQFF. The V gene is TRBV21-1, the J gene TRBJ2-1. TRBV21-1 is designated a pseudogene. The CDR3 contains 18 residues.

CDR3 residues: CSVEFGVKETQYF. The CDR3 DNA is TGCAGCGTTGAGTTCGGGGTAAAAGAGACCCAGTACTTC. J is TRBJ2-5 and V is TRBV29-1; a weak D match, TRBD2 (5 bases). CDR3 size: 13 residues. Per germline, CDR1 SQVTM and CDR2 ANQGSEA. V gave up 3 bases and J gave up 3 bases, with 11 bases separating them.

J is TRBJ2-3 and V is TRBV19; D remains ambiguous. Trimming cost V 1 base and J 4 bases, with 6 bases left between them. The CDR3 length is 13 residues. The germline V gene has CDR1 LNHDA and CDR2 SQIVND (reference sequence). The CDR3 coding sequence is TGTGCCAGTAGTATAGGTCTGGCAGATACGCAGTATTTT. Translated, it gives CASSIGLADTQYF.

This clone was found a few times. The rearrangement joins TRBV11-1 to TRBJ2-7, with D perhaps matching TRBD1 (6 bases). This CDR3 is built from 15 residues. V dropped 3 bases and J dropped 0 bases, with 12 bases sitting between them. Germline V gives CDR1 SGHAT, CDR2 FQDESV (reference sequence). This CDR3 is CASSLRQAHSYEQYF. The CDR3 nucleotides read TGTGCCAGCAGCTTGAGACAGGCCCACTCCTACGAGCAGTACTTC.

V gene TRBV29-1 combines with J gene TRBJ2-7; 9 bases match TRBD1. This CDR3 comprises 14 residues. Germline CDR1 and CDR2: SQVTM and ANQGSEA. With 2 bases clipped from V and 3 bases from J, the junction kept 5 bases outside the gene matches. For the CDR3, the DNA is TGCAGCGTTGAATCGGCGACAGGGGGCTACGAGCAGTACTTC. It codes for CSVESATGGYEQYF.

This chain uses TRBV10-2 with TRBJ2-7; the D gene is possibly TRBD1 (6 bases). This CDR3 has 13 amino acids. CDR1 is WSHSY and CDR2 is SAAADI in the germline V gene. Trimming took 8 bases from V and 4 from J, leaving 15 bases between them. Here the CDR3 DNA reads TGCGCCAGCCGTGTTGAGGGGGTTTACGAGCAGTACGTC. This translates into CASRVEGVYEQYV.

This clone was observed a few times. The CDR3 loop is CASSNRGTEKLFF. The DNA for the CDR3 is TGTGCCAGCAGCAACCGAGGGACTGAAAAACTGTTTTTT. V and J are TRBV3-1 (or the pseudogene TRBV3-2) and TRBJ1-4, with TRBD1 as a possible D gene (5 bases). The CDR3 spans 13 residues. V shed 5 bases and J shed 7 bases, with 11 bases lying between them. Germline CDR1 LGHDT, CDR2 YNNKEL (reference sequence).

The chain links TRBV24-1 to TRBJ2-1; D remains ambiguous. Germline V gene lookup returns CDR1 KGHDR and CDR2 SFDVKD. The CDR3 has 13 residues. The ends were cut back, 1 base at V and 9 bases at J, with 9 bases in the middle. The CDR3 is CATSDLGMGEQFF. CDR3 DNA: TGTGCCACCAGTGATTTAGGTATGGGTGAGCAGTTCTTC.

This chain joins TRBV12-3 or TRBV12-4 and TRBJ1-4; the D is unclear. The CDR3 is made up of 13 amino acids. CDR3 sequence: CASCVITNEKLFF. The CDR3 DNA is TGTGCGAGCTGCGTTATCACTAATGAAAAACTGTTTTTT.

V usage is TRBV4-3 and J usage is TRBJ1-4, with D tentatively TRBD1 (5 bases). This CDR3 spans 16 amino acids. Germline lookup yields CDR1 LGHNA and CDR2 YSLEER. V lost 0 bases, J lost 7 bases, and 15 bases lay in between. The DNA for the CDR3 is TGCGCCAGCAGCCAAGATCGAACAGGAATATTTGAAAAACTGTTTTTT. This sequence encodes CASSQDRTGIFEKLFF.

This clone was counted at least ten times. The chain employs TRBV3-1 (or the pseudogene TRBV3-2) and TRBJ1-1; D remains unclear. Germline V gene sequence: CDR1 LGHDT, CDR2 YNNKEL (reference sequence). Trimming left V 0 bases short and J 3 bases short, with 11 bases between. This CDR3 contains 15 residues. This chain's CDR3 is CASSQDPSTYTEAFF. For the CDR3, the DNA is TGTGCCAGCAGCCAAGACCCGAGCACCTACACTGAAGCTTTCTTT.

V usage is TRBV9 and J usage is TRBJ2-6; D is undetermined. With 0 bases removed from V and 7 bases from J, the gap between germline ends came to 17 bases. Germline V lookup: CDR1 SGDLS, CDR2 YYNGEE. This CDR3 is 17 amino acids long. As DNA, the CDR3 is TGTGCCAGCAGCGTAGCGGGCAGCCTCCTGGGCGCCAACGTCCTGACTTTC. This codes for CASSVAGSLLGANVLTF. Combining the CDR3 with reference TRBV9 and TRBJ2-6 gives the whole variable domain DSGVTQTPKHLITATGQRVTLRCSPRSGDLSVYWYQQSLDQGLQFLIQYYNGEERAKGNILERFSAQQFPDLHSELNLSSLELGDSALYFCASSVAGSLLGANVLTFGAGSRLTVL.

This sequence joins TRBV7-9 and TRBJ1-6, with D unresolved. Looked up from germline, CDR1 is SEHNR and CDR2 is FQNEAQ (reference sequence). The CDR3 covers 14 residues. V lost 7 bases to trimming and J lost 7 bases, with 14 bases between them. The CDR3 DNA follows: TGTGCCAGCACCCTCCCGGCCCCCAATTCACCCCTCCACTTT. Residues: CASTLPAPNSPLHF.

The rearrangement uses TRBV7-8 and TRBJ2-5; 7 bases line up with TRBD2. This CDR3 has 16 residues. V lost 4 bases, J lost 1 base, and 9 bases stayed unmatched. Germline V gene data show CDR1 as SGHVS and CDR2 as FQNEAQ. This CDR3 is CASSSRLAPVQETQYF. The CDR3 DNA follows: TGTGCCAGCAGCTCGCGACTAGCCCCCGTCCAAGAGACCCAGTACTTC.

J is TRBJ1-2 and V is TRBV10-3; D uncertain. The germline V gene has CDR1 ENHRY and CDR2 SYGVKD. This CDR3 contains 12 residues. Trimming removed 11 bases from V and 5 bases from J, with 15 bases in between. The DNA of the CDR3 is TGTGCCGCCAGAGCAAGGGAATATGGCTACACCTTC. This sequence encodes CAARAREYGYTF.

The chain couples TRBV7-2 to TRBJ2-2; 12 bases fit TRBD2. J gave up 2 bases and V 5 bases, and 3 bases lay outside the gene matches. CDR3 length equals 16 residues. Germline loops: CDR1 SGHTA, CDR2 FQGNSA. DNA of the CDR3: TGTGCCAGCAGCCCAGGACTAGCGGGAAACACCGGGGAGCTGTTTTTT. It codes for CASSPGLAGNTGELFF.

This clone was seen a single time. Different DNA sequences within this sample yield the same CDR3. The gene calls are TRBV6-5 and TRBJ1-6, with D possibly being TRBD1 (5 bases). Trimming took off 6 bases at V and 5 bases at J, with 11 bases between the two ends. This CDR3 spans 14 amino acids. Germline V gene data show CDR1 as MNHEY and CDR2 as SVGAGI. CDR3 sequence: CASSSGTDNSPLHF. The DNA for the CDR3 is TGTGCCAGCAGCTCAGGGACCGATAATTCACCCCTCCACTTT.